The entry that follows covers one TCR beta chain sequence. The authors ran a second PCR of about 7 to 11 cycles using a sample-barcoded 5' primer and a J-beta primer mix. Via MiXCR, TCRdb re-called the 5' RACE reads, giving one row per CDR3 protein. The data contain about 720,000 distinct CDR3 sequences, roughly 25% of them singletons. These data belong to a study of blood T cells in healthy people across ages. Drawn from each donor were roughly 9.4 milliliters of peripheral blood. Researchers isolated at least 6.5 million PBMCs per sample. The CDR3 consists of 18 residues. Germline V gene data show CDR1 as SGHDN and CDR2 as FVKESK. V was cut by 3 bases and J by 2 bases, with 20 bases left in between. The data also belong to a second study, concerning T cells of mothers and their children. That work contributes: Within related and unrelated pairs, thymic selection shapes TCR recombination output in a similar way. Detection yielded no persistent microchimeric T cell clones.

Specimen: blood. The chain joins TRBV14 to TRBJ1-5; a possible D gene is TRBD1 (6 bases). This TCR came from a boy under 18 in good health. The CDR3 protein is CASSHQGLGLFRNQPQHF. The CDR3 DNA is TGTGCCAGCAGCCACCAGGGGCTAGGTTTGTTTCGCAATCAGCCCCAGCATTTT.